This passage covers 10 T cell receptor beta chains from one sample sequenced in a study of T cells in localized non-small cell lung cancer (dated by TCRdb to about 2020). The receptor library was made with the immunoSEQ multiplex PCR assay. This immuneACCESS table, as held by TCRdb, lists in-frame sequences with V and J called but not all clones. Of the missing ones, under half trace to an unresolved V gene in checked studies; the others have no known cause. In this sample the table shows around 34,000 clones, 90% to 95% of which occur a single time. The ten biggest clones cover 7.9% of the sample. This material consisted of peripheral blood, taken before any cancer treatment. These receptors were obtained from a female donor older than 55 with stage I lung adenocarcinoma.

The chain has TRBV5-4 and TRBJ2-3; 9 bases are a match to TRBD2. Per germline, CDR1 SGHNT and CDR2 YYREEE (reference sequence). J was trimmed by 0 bases and V by 2 bases; bases with no gene match: 7. This CDR3 comprises 17 residues. CDR3 sequence reads: CASSLKIAGASTDTQYF. DNA of the CDR3: TGTGCCAGCAGCTTAAAAATAGCGGGAGCGAGCACAGATACGCAGTATTTT.

The V gene is TRBV4-3, the J gene TRBJ2-6; the match to TRBD1 covers 7 bases. CDR3 length: 19 amino acids. Germline loops: CDR1 LGHNA, CDR2 YSLEER. J was trimmed by 2 bases and V by 0 bases; bases with no gene match: 10. The CDR3 loop reads CASSQDPYRGLTGANVLTF. CDR3 sequence (DNA): TGCGCCAGCAGCCAAGACCCTTATAGGGGGCTCACTGGGGCCAACGTCCTGACTTTC.

The rearrangement links TRBV4-1 to TRBJ2-2; no reliable D call. Germline-derived CDR1 and CDR2 are MGHRA and YSYEKL. There are 15 residues in the CDR3. V was pared by 4 bases and J by 0 bases, with 9 bases between. CDR3 region: CASSPETSNTGELFF. DNA for the CDR3: TGCGCCAGCAGCCCCGAGACATCGAACACCGGGGAGCTGTTTTTT.

V is TRBV5-4 and J is TRBJ2-3, with TRBD2 matching 8 bases. The CDR3 length is 16 residues. The V gene end was trimmed by 4 bases and the J gene end by 2 bases; junction bases not matched to a gene: 9. The germline CDR1 and CDR2 sequences are SGHNT and YYREEE (reference sequence). This CDR3 is CASSKTSGAPTDTQYF. DNA of the CDR3: TGTGCCAGCAGCAAAACTAGCGGCGCTCCCACAGATACGCAGTATTTT. Full variable domain (remainder filled in from reference TRBV5-4 and TRBJ2-3): ETGVTQSPTHLIKTRGQQVTLRCSSQSGHNTVSWYQQALGQGPQFIFQYYREEENGRGNFPPRFSGLQFPNYSSELNVNALELDDSALYLCASSKTSGAPTDTQYFGPGTRLTVL.

The chain has TRBV9 and TRBJ2-7; 9 bases are a match to TRBD1. This CDR3 contains 14 residues. The V and J ends lost 3 bases and 4 bases, in that order; junction bases with no gene match: 5. Germline V gene data show CDR1 as SGDLS and CDR2 as YYNGEE. The CDR3, as DNA: TGTGCCAGCAGCGGCCACGGGACAGGGTACGAGCAGTACTTC. It encodes CASSGHGTGYEQYF.

This clone appeared a single time. This chain connects TRBV5-1 to TRBJ2-1; 14 bases are shared with TRBD2. The CDR3 is 13 amino acids. The germline CDR1 and CDR2 sequences are SGHRS and YFSETQ. V lost 8 bases to trimming and J lost 6 bases; unmatched junction nucleotides: 1. Written as DNA, the CDR3 is TGCGCCAGGGGGACTAGCGGGAGCAATGAGCAGTTCTTC. Translation gives CARGTSGSNEQFF.

The rearrangement joins TRBV5-4 to TRBJ2-4; 7 nucleotides align to TRBD1. The V gene's germline CDR1 is SGHNT and CDR2 YYREEE (reference sequence). This CDR3 region has 17 residues. Trimming removed 3 bases from V and 5 bases from J; junction bases left unmatched: 14. The DNA for the CDR3 is TGTGCCAGCAGCTCACCGACAGGGCGGTTTGGGGAAAACATTCAGTACTTC. Translation gives CASSSPTGRFGENIQYF.

The chain employs TRBV7-3 and TRBJ2-6, with D possibly being TRBD1 (6 bases). Between the trimmed V and J ends, which lost 8 bases and 0 bases, there was a span of 11 bases. The CDR3 spans 15 residues. Germline assignment: CDR1 SGHTA and CDR2 FQGTGA. The CDR3 region is CASGPTGSGANVLTF. CDR3 nucleotides: TGTGCCAGCGGCCCGACAGGCTCTGGGGCCAACGTCCTGACTTTC.

This chain uses TRBV6-5 with TRBJ1-1, with 7 bases lining up with TRBD1. V was pared by 9 bases and J by 4 bases, with 8 bases of the junction left unmatched. The CDR3 runs 13 residues. Germline V gives CDR1 MNHEY, CDR2 SVGAGI. CDR3 in DNA: TGTGCCAGTTGGACAGGCCTTTTCACTGAAGCTTTCTTT. This encodes CASWTGLFTEAFF.

This chain connects TRBV5-1 to TRBJ2-2, with TRBD1 as a possible D gene (6 bases). The CDR3 runs to 16 residues. Germline V gene sequence: CDR1 SGHRS, CDR2 YFSETQ. V lost 0 bases to trimming and J lost 3 bases, with 12 bases between them. CDR3 DNA: TGCGCCAGCAGCTTGGGGCAGGGGATGTACACCGGGGAGCTGTTTTTT. This encodes CASSLGQGMYTGELFF.